The entry that follows covers one T cell receptor (beta chain) sequence. This sample is part of a study of OX40 agonist ivuxolimab in advanced cancers. Study summary: People in dose escalation had one of these cancers: hepatocellular carcinoma, melanoma, renal cell or head and neck cancer.

This CDR3 region has 13 residues. CDR1 and CDR2 (germline): SGHAT, FQNNGV. Trimming shortened V by 6 bases and J by 4 bases, and 10 bases separated the two germline ends. Blood sampling took place at baseline, cycle 4 day 1, and cycle 7 day 1. Sequencing was performed with immunoSEQ multiplex PCR; in TCRdb, only in-frame clones are kept and a portion is missing. The sample contains about 96,000 clones, about 80% of which appear only once. This chain joins TRBV11-2 and TRBJ2-1; D call uncertain. The TCR was taken from an adult with an advanced solid tumor such as melanoma, head and neck, liver or kidney cancer. The sample here was CD4+ or CD8+ T cells sorted from blood, taken in a trial of the OX40 agonist ivuxolimab. CDR3 loop: CASSSQYYNEQFF. In nucleotides, the CDR3 is TGTGCCAGCAGTTCACAGTATTACAATGAGCAGTTCTTC.